This T cell receptor beta chain came from a study of sequential checkpoint blockade in melanoma (dated by TCRdb to about 2019). About the full investigation: Patients were randomized 1:1 to first-line nivolumab followed by ipilimumab (arm A) or ipilimumab followed by nivolumab (arm B). Maintenance nivolumab came after both trial sequences.

Taken with the paper, the label for treatment or condition translates to: randomized to nivolumab then ipilimumab (arm A) or the reverse (arm B). None of the patients in the trial had previously been given DNA-damaging chemotherapy. On a FACS Aria II flow cytometer, live CD3+CD8+ cells that were negative for CD19 and CD56 were sorted from thawed PBMCs. CheckMate 064, a randomized, open-label phase II trial of sequential checkpoint blockade, was the source of the samples, all of which came from patients with melanoma. Peripheral blood mononuclear cells were collected by leukapheresis, purified using Ficoll-Paque, and frozen in human serum containing approximately 9.4% DMSO. Purity of sorted blood CD3+CD8+ cells was verified at >95% immediately after sorting, followed by DNA extraction. Comment on this clone: Its recognized antigen is unknown. No base quality information exists; no much larger clone differs at one position.

The immunoSEQ Assay was used to immunosequence TCRbeta CDR3 regions from genomic DNA. Genomic DNA was amplified by bias-controlled multiplex PCR before high-throughput sequencing. The authors processed their data as follows. To quantify the absolute abundance of each unique TCRbeta CDR3 region, the sequences were collapsed and filtered. Clonality, defined as 1 minus Pielou's evenness, was calculated using productive rearrangements only. A previously published method was used to identify clones whose frequencies were significantly greater in on-treatment samples than in baseline samples. TCRdb re-hosts the immuneACCESS table, in-frame sequences only. Its copies lack some clones; in the studies checked, an unresolved V gene accounts for under half of them, and the cause for the rest is not known. V, J and clone size derive from that table, while D and trimming were established from the DNA sequence. The sample table lists 20,000 to 25,000 clones, roughly 80% of them with a count of one. Roughly a tenth of the sample goes to the ten largest clones.

Results and caveats for the whole study, not just this receptor: The model for predicting response that combines TCR metrics with mutation burden needs to be validated in larger, independent patient cohorts.

Trimming costs V 4 bases and J 1 base, and their ends lie 10 bases apart. The germline V gene (reference sequence) specifies GTSNPN as CDR1 and SVGIG as CDR2. The CDR3 spans 13 residues, from the cysteine through the phenylalanine. CDR3 DNA only is kept here, 39 bases in frame from base 1. The rearranged segments are TRBV30 and TRBJ1-1; no D gene can be assigned with confidence. The sequence was collected from a human donor with melanoma. Material: CD8+ T cells sorted from blood (inferred from file names), obtained from a patient given nivolumab and ipilimumab in sequence. The DNA sequence is given as TGTGCCTGGATGCGGGCGGCGAACACTGAAGCTTTCTTT. It specifies CAWMRAANTEAFF.